Listed here are 24 T cell receptor beta chains from one sample, sequenced in a study of T-cell reconstitution after alpha-beta-depleted transplantation in children. Preparation of the TCRbeta library involved a method that used unique molecular identifiers. From the PCR reads, TCRdb called clonotypes with MiXCR, one entry per CDR3 protein. This sample yields 250,000 to 400,000 distinct CDR3 sequences, of which roughly 21% are seen a single time; approximately 11% belongs to the top ten. The source was PBMCs, mostly from graft donor cells, collected 180 days after TCRalphabeta/CD19-depleted stem cell transplant. Receptors originate from a male patient between 10 and 17 years old who had a stem cell transplant for acute lymphoblastic leukemia, so the T cells may come from the graft donor.

CDR3 coding DNA: TGTGCCAGCAGGGCGGACAGTAACTATGGCTACACCTTC. Translating it yields CASRADSNYGYTF. J is TRBJ1-2 and V is TRBV2, with a tentative D call TRBD1 (6 bases). The CDR3 has 13 residues. With 6 bases removed from V and 1 base from J, the gap between germline ends came to 9 bases. CDR1 and CDR2 from the germline V gene are SNHLY and FYNNEI.

As to this clonotype: A read error may account for a junction end that differs from germline. The chain employs TRBV7-3 and TRBJ2-5; D is possibly TRBD1 or TRBD2 (5 bases each). Germline V gene sequence: CDR1 SGHTA, CDR2 FQGTGA. The CDR3 is 12 residues long. CDR3 region: CASSLYGGTRYF. In DNA, the CDR3 is TGTGCCAGCAGCTTATATGGTGGGACCCGGTACTTC.

This clonotype has more than one count but fewer than ten. The V gene is TRBV7-8, the J gene TRBJ2-3; D uncertain. CDR1 is SGHVS, CDR2 FQNEAQ, per germline. With 4 bases removed from V and 3 bases from J, the gap between germline ends came to 8 bases. This CDR3 has 13 residues. CDR3 protein: CASSSEDTDTQYF. The CDR3 region has the DNA TGTGCCAGCAGCTCCGAAGATACAGATACGCAGTATTTT.

This chain uses TRBV5-1 with TRBJ1-2; D remains unclear. There are 12 residues in the CDR3. Looked up from germline, CDR1 is SGHRS and CDR2 is YFSETQ. The V gene lost 1 base and the J gene lost 8 bases, with 9 bases spanning the gap. CDR3 loop: CASSLSHRGYTF. The CDR3 DNA is TGCGCCAGCAGCTTGTCACATCGGGGCTACACCTTC.

The table lists this clonotype with a few counts. The J gene is TRBJ2-1, the V gene TRBV12-3 or TRBV12-4; 10 positions agree with TRBD2. The CDR3 consists of 16 residues. Trimming took 6 bases from V and 7 from J; bases not matched to a gene: 12. CDR3: CASRDLAGAVANEQFF. In DNA, the CDR3 is TGTGCCAGCAGGGATCTAGCGGGAGCTGTTGCAAATGAGCAGTTCTTC.

The rearrangement links TRBV30 to TRBJ2-7, with D maybe TRBD1 (5 bases). The V gene's germline CDR1 is GTSNPN and CDR2 SVGIG (reference sequence). With 2 bases removed from V and 7 bases from J, the gap between germline ends came to 15 bases. This CDR3 comprises 13 residues. The DNA of the CDR3 is TGTGCCTGGAGTCGGACAACCCTGGGGGAGCAGTACTTC. Translation: CAWSRTTLGEQYF.

This clonotype showed up just a few times. This rearrangement joins TRBV7-9 to TRBJ1-1; a weak D match, TRBD1 (5 bases). CDR3 length equals 15 residues. V gave up 5 bases and J gave up 3 bases, with 16 bases separating them. Looked up from germline, CDR1 is SEHNR and CDR2 is FQNEAQ (reference sequence). The CDR3 loop reads CASSARGRRYTEAFF. CDR3 DNA: TGTGCCAGCAGCGCTAGGGGAAGGCGGTACACTGAAGCTTTCTTT.

This clonotype was seen more than once but under ten times. For the CDR3, the DNA is TGTGCCAGCAGCCCAAAACTGGGGGCGCACAATGAGCAGTTCTTC. It yields the protein CASSPKLGAHNEQFF. The chain carries TRBV5-4 and TRBJ2-1; weak D call: TRBD1 (6 bases). V gave up 4 bases and J gave up 5 bases, with 16 bases separating them. The CDR3 has 15 amino acids. Per the germline V gene, CDR1 is SGHNT and CDR2 is YYREEE (reference sequence).

The chain couples TRBV20-1 to TRBJ2-1, with 8 bases fitting TRBD2. The CDR3 spans 14 residues. Germline-derived CDR1 and CDR2 are DFQATT and SNEGSKA (reference sequence). The V gene end was trimmed by 8 bases and the J gene end by 6 bases; junction bases not matched to a gene: 12. As DNA, the CDR3 is TGCAGTATCCGGAAACCTAGCGGGCGCAATGAGCAGTTCTTC. Translating gives CSIRKPSGRNEQFF.

V usage is TRBV12-3 or TRBV12-4 and J usage is TRBJ2-1; unclear D gene. The CDR3 has 15 amino acids. V was pared by 7 bases and J by 0 bases, with 13 bases between. The CDR3 sequence: CASNLVYGSYNEQFF. The CDR3 bases are TGTGCCAGCAATCTAGTTTACGGCTCCTACAATGAGCAGTTCTTC.

This clonotype was recorded a few times. This chain uses TRBV11-2 with TRBJ2-3; no definite D call. CDR3 length: 14 residues. The ends were cut back, 5 bases at V and 2 bases at J, with 11 bases in the middle. Germline CDR1 reads SGHAT; CDR2 reads FQNNGV. Here the CDR3 reads CASSVSHLTDTQYF. The CDR3 nucleotides are TGTGCCAGCAGCGTCTCCCACCTCACAGATACGCAGTATTTT. The entire variable domain, with the rest obtained from reference TRBV11-2 and TRBJ2-3, is as follows: EAGVAQSPRYKIIEKRQSVAFWCNPISGHATLYWYQQILGQGPKLLIQFQNNGVVDDSQLPKDRFSAERLKGVDSTLKIQPAKLEDSAVYLCASSVSHLTDTQYFGPGTRLTVL.

The chain recombines TRBV24-1 with TRBJ1-5; D not certain. The CDR3 is 13 amino acids. V was trimmed by 7 bases and J by 3 bases, leaving 9 bases between them. Germline V gene sequence: CDR1 KGHDR, CDR2 SFDVKD. The CDR3 nucleotides read TGTGCCACCAGGCCGGGTCACAATCAGCCCCAGCATTTT. Translating it yields CATRPGHNQPQHF.

This clonotype has more than one count but fewer than ten. The J gene is TRBJ2-7, the V gene TRBV6-5, with D possibly being TRBD1 or TRBD2 (5 bases each). Per germline, CDR1 MNHEY and CDR2 SVGAGI. V was shortened by 2 bases and J by 6 bases, with 20 bases between the two germline ends. The CDR3 is 16 amino acids. This CDR3 reads CASSYTGGIGSGEQYF. CDR3 nucleotide sequence: TGTGCCAGCAGTTACACTGGGGGTATAGGATCGGGCGAGCAGTACTTC.

To note about this clonotype: One end of the junction is discordant with germline, which a read error may explain. V is TRBV4-1 and J is TRBJ2-1; perhaps TRBD1 as D (6 bases). Germline-derived CDR1 and CDR2 are MGHRA and YSYEKL. This CDR3 comprises 17 residues. This CDR3 is CASSQVVPRGSGNELFF. Written as DNA, the CDR3 is TGCGCCAGCAGCCAAGTGGTCCCCAGGGGCAGTGGAAATGAGCTGTTCTTC.

V usage is TRBV11-3 and J usage is TRBJ2-2; D assignment may be TRBD1 or TRBD2 (6 bases each). The CDR3 contains 13 residues. Germline CDR1 reads SGHNT; CDR2 reads YENEEA. Trimming left V 8 bases short and J 2 bases short, with 9 bases between. CDR3 DNA: TGTGCCAGCGGGGGGCATAACACCGGGGAGCTGTTTTTT. It encodes CASGGHNTGELFF.

With respect to this clonotype: The junction departs from the called germline gene at one end, perhaps through a read error. V usage is TRBV7-2 and J usage is TRBJ2-7, with TRBD1 matching over 9 bases. The CDR3 spans 13 residues. Germline V CDR1 and CDR2: SGHTA, FQGNSA. The CDR3 nucleotides read TGTGCCAGCAGCTCGAGTACAGGGGGCGCCGTCCGTTTC. This translates into CASSSSTGGAVRF.

This clonotype was picked up a small number of times. V usage is TRBV12-5 and J usage is TRBJ2-1, with TRBD2 identical over 14 bases. The germline gives CDR1 LGHNT, CDR2 FRNRAP. V gave up 5 bases and J gave up 1 base; unmatched junction bases: 13. The CDR3 sequence is 20 residues long. As DNA, the CDR3 is TGTGCTAGTGGTAATACGGGACTAGCGGGAGCAGGGGGGTCCTACAATGAGCAGTTCTTC. Encoded protein: CASGNTGLAGAGGSYNEQFF. Looking up the rest from reference TRBV12-5 and TRBJ2-1 gives the full variable domain: DARVTQTPRHKVTEMGQEVTMRCQPILGHNTVFWYRQTMMQGLELLAYFRNRAPLDDSGMPKDRFSAEMPDATLATLKIQPSEPRDSAVYFCASGNTGLAGAGGSYNEQFFGPGTRLTVL.

This rearrangement joins TRBV24-1 to TRBJ1-6; D gene ambiguous. Germline V gene lookup returns CDR1 KGHDR and CDR2 SFDVKD. This CDR3 comprises 13 residues. With 10 bases removed from V and 11 bases from J, the gap between germline ends came to 17 bases. The CDR3 here is CATQKGHSAPLHF. The CDR3 bases are TGTGCCACTCAAAAAGGGCACTCGGCACCCCTCCACTTT.

This clonotype has only a few counts. This chain uses TRBV5-1 with TRBJ1-2; TRBD1 matches at 8 bases. CDR1 is SGHRS and CDR2 is YFSETQ in the germline V gene. CDR3 size: 16 residues. Trimming removed 6 bases from V and 2 bases from J; junction bases left unmatched: 12. DNA for the CDR3: TGCGCCAGCAAAAACCACAGGGACAGGCCCAACTATGGCTACACCTTC. Residues: CASKNHRDRPNYGYTF.

This clonotype was observed many times. The rearrangement links TRBV20-1 to TRBJ2-7; D not certain. Trimming removed 5 bases from V and 10 bases from J, with 24 bases in between. The germline V gene encodes CDR1 DFQATT and CDR2 SNEGSKA (reference sequence). CDR3 length equals 14 residues. This CDR3 is CSAQSPTQRLDQYF. The CDR3 DNA is TGCAGTGCTCAGAGTCCGACACAGCGTTTGGATCAGTACTTC.

This clonotype was picked up a small number of times. This chain links TRBV9 with TRBJ2-7, with 7 bases lining up with TRBD1. CDR3 length equals 15 residues. The V gene's germline CDR1 is SGDLS and CDR2 YYNGEE. After removal of 2 bases from V and 2 bases from J, the junction contained 7 bases not matched to a gene. CDR3 nucleotides: TGTGCCAGCAGCGTCACGGGGACAGCGCCCTACGAGCAGTACTTC. This codes for CASSVTGTAPYEQYF.

This clonotype was picked up many times. A read error may produce the germline difference seen at one junction end. The chain employs TRBV10-2 and TRBJ2-7, with D unclear. Germline V gene data show CDR1 as WSHSY and CDR2 as SAAADI. The CDR3 is made up of 12 amino acids. CDR3 sequence (DNA): TGTGCCAGCAGTGAATCCTCCTACGAGCAGTACTTC. Its translation is CASSESSYEQYF.

The genes are TRBV5-1 and TRBJ1-2; D gene ambiguous. Germline values: CDR1 SGHRS, CDR2 YFSETQ. CDR3 size: 14 residues. Trimming took 0 bases from V and 8 from J, leaving 14 bases between them. CDR3 loop: CASSLGAGWYGYTF. Here the CDR3 DNA reads TGCGCCAGCAGCTTGGGTGCAGGTTGGTACGGCTACACCTTC.

This rearrangement joins TRBV15 to TRBJ1-4; 7 bases are a match to TRBD1. The germline V gene encodes CDR1 LNHNV and CDR2 YYDKDF (reference sequence). The CDR3 is 15 amino acids. V lost 0 bases, J lost 8 bases, and 6 bases stayed unmatched. The CDR3 DNA sequence: TGTGCCACCAGCAGAGAAGGGGACAGTGGAGAAAAACTGTTTTTT. Translating gives CATSREGDSGEKLFF.